The present T cell receptor beta chain was sequenced within a study of OX40 agonist ivuxolimab in advanced cancers. Study-level background: Ivuxolimab was a fully human IgG2 agonistic monoclonal antibody targeting the costimulatory receptor OX40 (CD134). Intravenous ivuxolimab was administered to patients every 2 weeks at six dose levels: 0.01, 0.1, 0.3, 1.5, 3 and 10 mg/kg. Of the approximately 54 patients in dose escalation, some 20 had hepatocellular carcinoma, some 15 had melanoma, 9 had renal cell carcinoma and 9 had head and neck cancer. In the dose-escalation cohort, more than 75% of patients were male, and the mean age was around 60 years, with a range of roughly 23 to 85. Prior anti-PD-1, anti-PD-L1 or anti-CTLA-4 therapy was permitted, and checkpoint inhibitors had been received by approximately 39% of dose-escalation patients. Partial responses were achieved by three dose-escalation patients, of whom one had hepatocellular carcinoma and two had cutaneous melanoma. The point of sequencing TCRbeta in the periphery was to test whether ivuxolimab changed TCR sequence diversity and drove clonal T-cell expansion. The paper covers the monotherapy dose-escalation part of the phase I ivuxolimab trial, which included N ≈ 57 patients.

The trial excluded patients who had a history of autoimmune disease or who were on systemic immunosuppression. Peripheral blood for TCR sequencing was collected from all dose cohorts at baseline, on cycle 4 day 1, and on cycle 7 day 1. Samples were obtained from an open-label, multicenter, first-in-human phase I dose-escalation trial of ivuxolimab. The trial enrolled adults with locally advanced or metastatic head and neck squamous cell, hepatocellular, melanoma or renal cell carcinoma. Before TCR sequencing, CD4+ T cells and CD8+ T cells from peripheral blood were sorted into separate populations. As encoded in the germline V gene, CDR1 is SGHAT while CDR2 is FQNNGV. The cysteine opens and the phenylalanine closes a CDR3 of 13 amino acids. This entry keeps only the CDR3 DNA: 39 bases, framed from base 1. Deletion took 0 bases off V and 2 bases off J, with a span of 4 bases between the germline ends.

To sequence the TCRbeta CDR3 region, genomic DNA was isolated from the sorted cells. The immunoSEQ Assay was used for sequencing of TCRbeta CDR3 regions. As stored in TCRdb, this immuneACCESS dataset retains in-frame rearrangements with V and J assigned. A fraction of the clones does not appear; measured against another copy, unresolved V genes explain less than half of the discrepancy, and the remainder lacks a known reason. This sample lists about 68,000 clones; around 83% were detected once. The top ten clones comprise roughly 1.6% of the sample. Findings and caveats that apply to the study as a whole: After ivuxolimab, CD8+ T cells had more expanded clones than CD4+ T cells on average. In the 0.1-3.0 mg/kg groups, partial responders had among the lowest normalized peripheral clonal expansion, particularly in CD8+ T cells. Low levels of normalized T-cell clonal expansion were also seen in some patients who did not respond. Clonal expansion of both CD4+ and CD8+ blood T cells was observed from baseline to week 6 at doses 0.1 to 3.0 mg/kg. The antigen specificity of the clonally expanded peripheral T cells was not determined.

This clone was detected a few times. The antigen this receptor binds is unknown. Per-base qualities were not stored, and no clone one base away is much larger. The sequencing here drew on CD4+ or CD8+ T cells sorted from blood, taken in a trial of the OX40 agonist ivuxolimab. The chain joins TRBV11-2 to TRBJ2-5, with the D gene uncertain. The sequence was collected from an adult with an advanced solid tumor such as melanoma, head and neck, liver or kidney cancer. The bases are TGTGCCAGCAGCTTAGACAGACAAGAGACCCAGTACTTC. Its protein reads: CASSLDRQETQYF.